Below, one T cell receptor (beta chain) is given with its context. As yet, its antigen is unknown. These data come from a study of Graves' ophthalmopathy and Graves' hyperthyroidism. Study details: There was a collection of peripheral blood at initial diagnosis, before any treatment.

The diagnosis combined clinical symptoms, thyroxine, TRAb, thyroid ultrasound and orbital computed tomography scans. Amplification from RNA transcripts yielded the TCR beta CDR3 regions. An opening RT-PCR round employed HTBI primers and preceded a second-round multiplex PCR. TCRdb ran MiXCR on the multiplex PCR reads and lists one entry per CDR3 protein. Among hundreds of thousands of distinct CDR3 sequences listed, approximately 15% were seen once. Study findings and constraints: Most expanded clonotypes in thyroid above 0.001 frequency also showed up in blood.

The CDR3 runs 20 residues. Trimming shortened V by 5 bases and J by 0 bases, and 26 bases separated the two germline ends. Germline CDR1 and CDR2: LNHDA and SQIVND (reference sequence). The source material was blood. The chain uses TRBV19 and TRBJ1-5; D perhaps matches TRBD1 (5 bases). The sequence was obtained from a woman aged 30 to 39 with Graves' ophthalmopathy. CDR3 residues: CASSVLGGATTDYSNQPQHF. CDR3 sequence (DNA): TGTGCCAGTAGTGTCCTAGGCGGGGCCACCACCGATTATAGCAATCAGCCCCAGCATTTT.